This passage covers 30 T cell receptor beta chains from one sample sequenced in a study of T cells in narcolepsy. TCRdb keeps only in-frame clones here, not all; method: immunoSEQ multiplex PCR. The data show roughly 38,000 clones, over 75% seen once. Sample: CD45RA- memory CD4+ T cells from PBMCs. The receptors derive from a human donor with narcolepsy.

This clone came up once. The V and J genes are TRBV30 and TRBJ2-3, with D perhaps TRBD2 (7 bases). This CDR3 region has 14 residues. The V gene's germline CDR1 is GTSNPN and CDR2 SVGIG (reference sequence). Deletions cut 0 bases from V and 2 bases from J, with 9 bases between. In DNA form, the CDR3 reads TGTGCCTGGAGTGTGGGGGGGGCCACAGATACGCAGTATTTT. Its translation is CAWSVGGATDTQYF.

This clone was picked up one time. V gene TRBV7-8 combines with J gene TRBJ2-2; no definite D call. This CDR3 has 14 residues. V lost 5 bases to trimming and J lost 4 bases, with 11 bases between them. CDR1 and CDR2 from the germline V gene are SGHVS and FQNEAQ. CDR3 bases: TGTGCCAGCAGCCAACGGGCCCGCACCGGGGAGCTGTTTTTT. It encodes CASSQRARTGELFF.

The chain recombines TRBV15 with TRBJ1-5, with D uncertain. Between the trimmed V and J ends, which lost 1 base and 1 base, there was a span of 5 bases. The CDR3 spans 14 residues. Germline CDR1 is LNHNV and CDR2 is YYDKDF (reference sequence). CDR3 in amino acids: CATSRARSNQPQHF. CDR3 bases: TGTGCCACCAGCAGAGCGAGAAGCAATCAGCCCCAGCATTTT.

The chain couples TRBV5-1 to TRBJ1-4; D gene uncertain. V lost 0 bases, J lost 2 bases, and 11 bases lay in between. This CDR3 has 16 residues. Germline values: CDR1 SGHRS, CDR2 YFSETQ. The CDR3 loop is CASSLGAGATNEKLFF. The DNA of the CDR3 is TGCGCCAGCAGCTTGGGGGCGGGTGCGACTAATGAAAAACTGTTTTTT.

The sample holds a few counts of this clone. The gene calls are TRBV7-9 and TRBJ2-7; unclear D gene. This CDR3 has 15 amino acids. Germline CDR1 is SEHNR and CDR2 is FQNEAQ (reference sequence). V shed 5 bases and J shed 2 bases, with 16 bases lying between them. CDR3 loop: CASSRERANAYEQYF. The CDR3 coding sequence is TGTGCCAGCAGCCGTGAGCGAGCTAACGCCTACGAGCAGTACTTC.

CDR3 sequence: CATARDRGLEKLFF. The CDR3 DNA reads TGTGCCACTGCCCGGGACAGGGGGCTTGAAAAACTGTTTTTT. The V gene is TRBV18, the J gene TRBJ1-4; 12 bases map to TRBD1. V lost 10 bases and J lost 7; bases outside the gene matches: 7. Germline lookup yields CDR1 KGHSH and CDR2 LQKENI. The CDR3 contains 14 residues.

The genes are TRBV5-1 and TRBJ2-7; no definite D call. Per the germline V gene, CDR1 is SGHRS and CDR2 is YFSETQ. The ends were cut back, 0 bases at V and 0 bases at J, with 7 bases in the middle. The CDR3 runs to 14 residues. DNA for the CDR3: TGCGCCAGCAGCTTGGTAGGCAGCTCCTACGAGCAGTACTTC. Amino acids: CASSLVGSSYEQYF.

The rearrangement links TRBV30 to TRBJ1-2; TRBD1 might be the D (6 bases). This CDR3 has 15 residues. With 2 bases removed from V and 1 base from J, the gap between germline ends came to 14 bases. Per germline, CDR1 GTSNPN and CDR2 SVGIG (reference sequence). The CDR3 sequence is CAWSLTGTFNYGYTF. The CDR3 DNA follows: TGTGCCTGGAGTTTGACAGGAACCTTTAACTATGGCTACACCTTC. The full variable domain, in which reference TRBV30 and TRBJ1-2 provide the parts outside the CDR3, is SQTIHQWPATLVQPVGSPLSLECTVEGTSNPNLYWYRQAAGRGLQLLFYSVGIGQISSEVPQNLSASRPQDRQFILSSKKLLLSDSGFYLCAWSLTGTFNYGYTFGSGTRLTVV.

The chain is built from TRBV30 and TRBJ1-2; D gene ambiguous. V lost 0 bases to trimming and J lost 8 bases, with 10 bases between them. CDR1 is GTSNPN, CDR2 SVGIG, per germline (reference sequence). This CDR3 has 12 residues. DNA of the CDR3: TGTGCCTGGAGTGTAGGGCAACCAGGCTACACCTTC. Translation gives CAWSVGQPGYTF.

The J gene is TRBJ2-7, the V gene TRBV9; 8 bases match TRBD1. V gave up 3 bases and J gave up 7 bases; unmatched junction bases: 18. This CDR3 contains 17 residues. From germline, CDR1 is SGDLS and CDR2 YYNGEE. CDR3 nucleotides: TGTGCCAGCAGCGCCTCCAAGAGGGGCAGGGGGCTAGAGGAGCAGTACTTC. Protein product: CASSASKRGRGLEEQYF. Full variable domain (rest looked up from reference TRBV9 and TRBJ2-7): DSGVTQTPKHLITATGQRVTLRCSPRSGDLSVYWYQQSLDQGLQFLIQYYNGEERAKGNILERFSAQQFPDLHSELNLSSLELGDSALYFCASSASKRGRGLEEQYFGPGTRLTVT.

The sample holds one count of this clone. The chain combines TRBV4-3 with TRBJ1-2; D remains unclear. The CDR3 length is 15 residues. Germline loops: CDR1 LGHNA, CDR2 YSLEER. V lost 0 bases and J lost 2, with 10 bases in between. The CDR3: CASSQDGASNYGYTF. The CDR3 DNA reads TGCGCCAGCAGCCAAGACGGAGCCAGCAACTATGGCTACACCTTC.

In the case of this clone: This CDR3 fails to terminate in the conserved phenylalanine or tryptophan, so it likely reflects a read error. No DNA is shown, since the ends of the CDR3 on it are uncertain; the CDR3 is the one TCRdb lists. This chain connects TRBV6-6 to TRBJ1-1; the listed D gene, TRBD1, was not tested against the DNA. From its first to its last residue, the CDR3 has 11 amino acids. The V gene's germline CDR1 is MNHNY and CDR2 SVGAGI (reference sequence). The CDR3 protein is CASSSTGTVKI.

The gene calls are TRBV7-2 and TRBJ1-6; D possibly corresponds to TRBD1 (6 bases). Deletions cut 2 bases from V and 7 bases from J, with 15 bases between. The CDR3 sequence is 16 residues long. Germline CDR1 and CDR2: SGHTA and FQGNSA. The CDR3 nucleotides read TGTGCCAGCAGCTTACGAAACAGGGAAGGAAATTCACCCCTCCACTTT. It codes for CASSLRNREGNSPLHF.

The V gene is TRBV19, the J gene TRBJ2-1; 12 bases map to TRBD1. Germline CDR1 is LNHDA and CDR2 is SQIVND (reference sequence). V was clipped by 5 bases and J by 12 bases; unmatched bases: 5. This CDR3 has 13 residues. CDR3 DNA: TGTGCCAGTAGTGGGGGACAGGGGGCACGGCAGTTCTTC. Protein sequence: CASSGGQGARQFF.

The chain joins TRBV4-2 to TRBJ1-2; 7 nucleotides line up with TRBD1. The J segment lost 3 bases and the V segment lost 3 bases, leaving 4 bases of the junction unmatched. CDR3 length equals 14 residues. Germline CDR1 reads LGHNA; CDR2 reads YNFKEQ. The CDR3 nucleotides are TGTGCCAGCAGCCAGGCAGGGGGTCACTATGGCTACACCTTC. Its translation is CASSQAGGHYGYTF.

The chain joins TRBV6-5 to TRBJ1-2; D is possibly TRBD1 (5 bases). Per germline, CDR1 MNHEY and CDR2 SVGAGI. The CDR3 runs to 15 residues. The V gene lost 5 bases and the J gene lost 3 bases, with 16 bases spanning the gap. The CDR3 is CASSRRSGGDYGYTF. The CDR3 DNA follows: TGTGCCAGCAGTAGGCGATCTGGGGGGGACTATGGCTACACCTTC.

The count of this clone is one. The chain joins TRBV7-2 to TRBJ2-1; D may match TRBD1 or TRBD2 (5 bases each). This CDR3 region has 15 residues. Germline assignment: CDR1 SGHTA and CDR2 FQGNSA. The V end was cut by 1 base, the J end by 6 bases, with 13 bases between. The CDR3 bases are TGTGCCAGCAGCTTAGGGGGGACGTATCCCAATGAGCAGTTCTTC. Its protein product is CASSLGGTYPNEQFF.

The V call is TRBV4-3, the J call TRBJ2-1; 9 nucleotides align to TRBD2. V gave up 1 base and J gave up 4 bases; unmatched junction bases: 5. Germline CDR1 LGHNA, CDR2 YSLEER. The CDR3 length is 16 residues. The CDR3 protein is CASSQVSSGGYNEQFF. CDR3 nucleotides: TGCGCCAGCAGCCAAGTTAGTAGCGGGGGATACAATGAGCAGTTCTTC.

The V gene is TRBV18, the J gene TRBJ1-6; 7 nucleotides match TRBD1. The CDR3 covers 15 residues. J was trimmed by 4 bases and V by 2 bases; bases with no gene match: 2. Germline V gene data show CDR1 as KGHSH and CDR2 as LQKENI. CDR3 sequence: CASSPAGGYNSPLHF. The DNA for the CDR3 is TGTGCCAGCTCACCAGCAGGGGGTTATAATTCACCCCTCCACTTT.

The chain uses TRBV19 and TRBJ2-2; D gene uncertain. Germline V gene sequence: CDR1 LNHDA, CDR2 SQIVND (reference sequence). V gave up 6 bases and J gave up 5 bases, with 13 bases separating them. The CDR3 runs to 14 residues. The CDR3 loop reads CASRVLTPTGELFF. The CDR3 bases are TGTGCCAGTAGGGTCCTTACCCCAACCGGGGAGCTGTTTTTT.

Remarks on this clone: The junction shows a germline mismatch at one end, possibly a read error. The V call is TRBV7-7, the J call TRBJ2-3; D may be TRBD2 (5 bases). Germline lookup yields CDR1 SSHAT and CDR2 FNYEAQ (reference sequence). The length of the CDR3 is 13 residues. This CDR3 reads CASSLDDYGTQYF. The CDR3 DNA sequence: TGTGCTAGCAGCTTAGACGACTACGGTACGCAGTATTTT.

This clone was seen only once. This chain links TRBV10-3 with TRBJ2-2; 7 nucleotides line up with TRBD1. CDR1 and CDR2 from the germline V gene are ENHRY and SYGVKD. V was clipped by 10 bases and J by 4 bases; unmatched bases: 15. The CDR3 totals 16 residues. CDR3 sequence reads: CATEKSDRASTGELFF. DNA of the CDR3: TGTGCCACCGAAAAAAGTGACAGGGCGAGCACCGGGGAGCTGTTTTTT.

The sample holds a few counts of this clone. One end of the junction varies from germline; a read error may be responsible. This chain links TRBV7-7 with TRBJ2-5, with D possibly matching TRBD2 (6 bases). Germline CDR1 SSHAT, CDR2 FNYEAQ (reference sequence). CDR3 size: 15 residues. CDR3 nucleotides: TGTGCTAGCAGCTTAGATGTCGGAGGGACGGAGACCCAGTACTTC. This codes for CASSLDVGGTETQYF.

The rearrangement links TRBV5-5 to TRBJ1-5; D is unclear. CDR3 length: 13 amino acids. CDR1 SGHKS and CDR2 YYEKEE come from the germline V gene (reference sequence). Trimming removed 1 base at V and 5 bases at J, with 7 bases between. The CDR3 here is CASSLHGDQPQHF. The CDR3 DNA follows: TGTGCCAGCAGCTTGCACGGCGATCAGCCCCAGCATTTT.

The chain recombines TRBV4-2 with TRBJ1-1; TRBD1 matches at 9 bases. The germline V gene has CDR1 LGHNA and CDR2 YNFKEQ. V shed 2 bases, J shed 4 bases, and the junction held 5 bases outside the gene matches. The CDR3 loop spans 15 amino acids. For the CDR3, the DNA is TGTGCCAGCAGCCAAATCCGACAGGGGGGCACTGAAGCTTTCTTT. Its protein product is CASSQIRQGGTEAFF.

The chain has TRBV9 and TRBJ2-3; 7 bases agree with TRBD2. The germline gives CDR1 SGDLS, CDR2 YYNGEE. The CDR3 is made up of 16 amino acids. Trimming at V came to 0 bases and at J to 1 base, leaving 5 bases not matched to a gene. CDR3 bases: TGTGCCAGCAGCGTAGCACTAGCGCTCGGCACAGATACGCAGTATTTT. Protein: CASSVALALGTDTQYF.

This chain joins TRBV11-2 and TRBJ1-6, with 9 bases identical to TRBD1. V shed 1 base and J 7 bases; nucleotides not matched to a gene: 2. The CDR3 is 15 residues long. Germline V lookup: CDR1 SGHAT, CDR2 FQNNGV. In DNA, the CDR3 is TGTGCCAGCAGCTTAGCTGGACAGGGGAATTCACCCCTCCACTTT. Its translation is CASSLAGQGNSPLHF.

This clone came up once. The chain uses TRBV14 and TRBJ2-2, with D perhaps TRBD1 (6 bases). With 5 bases removed from V and 7 bases from J, the gap between germline ends came to 8 bases. CDR1 and CDR2 (germline): SGHDN, FVKESK. The CDR3 has 12 amino acids. DNA for the CDR3: TGTGCCAGCAGCTACAGGGTCGGGGAGCTGTTTTTT. Translated: CASSYRVGELFF.

The chain has TRBV5-1 and TRBJ1-4; 8 bases match TRBD1. The CDR3 is 15 residues long. Germline V gives CDR1 SGHRS, CDR2 YFSETQ. The V and J ends lost 3 bases and 7 bases, in that order; junction bases with no gene match: 8. The CDR3 coding sequence is TGCGCCAGCAGCTCCCAAATGACAGGGGCTGAAAAACTGTTTTTT. Translation: CASSSQMTGAEKLFF.

The V gene is TRBV7-6, the J gene TRBJ1-1; D is unclear. This CDR3 spans 15 amino acids. Germline CDR1 SGHVS, CDR2 FNYEAQ. Trimming removed 5 bases at V and 1 base at J, with 14 bases between. CDR3 residues: CASSTSLAANTEAFF. DNA of the CDR3: TGTGCCAGCAGCACGAGTCTCGCAGCGAACACTGAAGCTTTCTTT.